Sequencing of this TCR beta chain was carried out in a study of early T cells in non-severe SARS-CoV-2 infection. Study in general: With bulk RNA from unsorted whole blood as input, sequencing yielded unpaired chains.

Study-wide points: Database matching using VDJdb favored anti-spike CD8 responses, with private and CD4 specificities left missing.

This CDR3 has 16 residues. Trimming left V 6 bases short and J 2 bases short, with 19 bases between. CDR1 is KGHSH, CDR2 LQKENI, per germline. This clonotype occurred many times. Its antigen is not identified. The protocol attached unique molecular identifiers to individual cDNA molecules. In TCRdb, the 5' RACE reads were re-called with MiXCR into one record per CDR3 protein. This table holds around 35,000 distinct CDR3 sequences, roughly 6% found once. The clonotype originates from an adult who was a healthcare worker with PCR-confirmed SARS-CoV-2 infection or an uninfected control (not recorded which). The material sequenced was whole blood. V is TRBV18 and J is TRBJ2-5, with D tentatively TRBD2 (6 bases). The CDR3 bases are TGTGCCAGCTCGCCAACCCCGGACGGGAGACAAGAGACCCAGTACTTC. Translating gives CASSPTPDGRQETQYF.